Listed here are 2 T cell receptor beta chains from one sample, sequenced in a study of blood T cell repertoires in COVID-19. The method was immunoSEQ multiplex PCR; TCRdb's version includes in-frame clones alone and lacks a portion of them. The data hold about 230,000 clones, with 80% to 85% observed a single time. Sequences were obtained from peripheral blood. These receptors originate from a man aged 35 to 55 with acute or convalescent COVID-19.

V is TRBV30 and J is TRBJ2-5; 14 bases are a match to TRBD2. The CDR3 covers 14 residues. Germline assignment: CDR1 GTSNPN and CDR2 SVGIG (reference sequence). Trimming cost V 2 bases and J 5 bases; bases outside gene matches: 1. CDR3 DNA: TGTGCCTGGAGTAGACTAGCGGGAGGGGAGACCCAGTACTTC. Its protein is CAWSRLAGGETQYF.

The rearrangement uses TRBV19 and TRBJ2-6; TRBD2 might be the D (5 bases). Per germline, CDR1 LNHDA and CDR2 SQIVND (reference sequence). V lost 1 base to trimming and J lost 0 bases, with 10 bases between them. The CDR3 covers 17 residues. The chain's CDR3 is CASSIASRISGANVLTF. CDR3 coding DNA: TGTGCCAGTAGTATAGCTAGCCGTATCTCTGGGGCCAACGTCCTGACTTTC.